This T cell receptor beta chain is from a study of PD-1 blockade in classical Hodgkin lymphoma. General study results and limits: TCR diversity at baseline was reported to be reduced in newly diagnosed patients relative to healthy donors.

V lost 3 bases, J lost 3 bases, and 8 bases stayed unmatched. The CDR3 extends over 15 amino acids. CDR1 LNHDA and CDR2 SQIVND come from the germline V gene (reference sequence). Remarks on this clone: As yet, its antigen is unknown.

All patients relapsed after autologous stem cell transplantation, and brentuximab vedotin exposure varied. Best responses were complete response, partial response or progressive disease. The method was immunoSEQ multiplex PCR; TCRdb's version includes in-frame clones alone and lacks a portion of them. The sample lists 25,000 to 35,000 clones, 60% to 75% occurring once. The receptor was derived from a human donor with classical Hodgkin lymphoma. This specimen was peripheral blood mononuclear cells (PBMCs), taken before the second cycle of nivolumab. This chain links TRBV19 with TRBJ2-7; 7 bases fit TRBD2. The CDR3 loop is CASSIVLAANYEQYF. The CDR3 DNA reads TGTGCCAGTAGTATCGTCCTAGCGGCTAACTACGAGCAGTACTTC.